The rows below give T cell receptor beta chains drawn from one sample of a study of cytomegalovirus exposure and HLA in healthy donors. Libraries were prepared by immunoSEQ multiplex PCR; TCRdb keeps only in-frame clonotypes and omits some of them. Seen here are over 150,000 clones, around four fifths observed once, and the top ten hold about 1.3%. The sequencing input was PBMCs. These receptors were taken from a woman aged 45-65 years in good health and CMV-seronegative. CDR3s include the opening cysteine and the closing phenylalanine or tryptophan. A D gene is named only where the DNA matches it firmly. Expanded clones are given a class, and other clones once, few, many or no size at all.

abundance: NA
j_gene: TRBJ2-3
d_gene: NA
v_gene: TRBV10-2
CDR3aa: CASSPLALSTDTQYF
CDR3nt: TGCGCCAGCAGCCCTCTAGCCCTAAGCACAGATACGCAGTATTTT

abundance: NA
j_gene: TRBJ1-4
d_gene: NA
v_gene: TRBV30
CDR3aa: CAWSVGGGGEKLFF
CDR3nt: TGTGCCTGGAGTGTGGGCGGGGGGGGCGAAAAACTGTTTTTT

abundance: NA
j_gene: TRBJ1-2
d_gene: TRBD1
v_gene: TRBV28
CDR3aa: CASSLFSGTGGGYGYTF
CDR3nt: TGTGCCAGCAGTCTCTTTTCCGGGACAGGGGGCGGATATGGCTACACCTTC

abundance: NA
j_gene: TRBJ2-7
d_gene: NA
v_gene: TRBV5-6
CDR3aa: CASSSGLPAYEQYF
CDR3nt: TGTGCCAGCAGCTCGGGACTTCCTGCCTACGAGCAGTACTTC

abundance: NA
j_gene: TRBJ2-3
d_gene: NA
v_gene: TRBV12-2
CDR3aa: CASRLVSGTGVEDTQYF
CDR3nt: TGTGCAAGTCGCTTAGTATCCGGGACAGGGGTAGAAGATACGCAGTATTTT

abundance: once
j_gene: TRBJ2-7
d_gene: TRBD2
v_gene: TRBV5-4
CDR3aa: CASSSFSGTGYEQYF
CDR3nt: TGTGCCAGCAGCTCCTTCAGCGGGACTGGATACGAGCAGTACTTC

abundance: NA
j_gene: TRBJ2-1
d_gene: TRBD1
v_gene: TRBV18
CDR3aa: CASGGLDRRMNEQFF
CDR3nt: TGTGCCAGCGGAGGTCTGGACAGGCGCATGAATGAGCAGTTCTTC

abundance: NA
j_gene: TRBJ2-3
d_gene: TRBD2
v_gene: TRBV4-1
CDR3aa: CASSQSKGLAGAPSTDTQYF
CDR3nt: TGCGCCAGCAGCCAATCTAAGGGACTAGCGGGAGCTCCTAGCACAGATACGCAGTATTTT

abundance: NA
j_gene: TRBJ2-1
d_gene: NA
v_gene: TRBV5-4
CDR3aa: CASSLERGRQENEQFF
CDR3nt: TGTGCCAGCAGCTTGGAACGGGGGAGGCAAGAGAATGAGCAGTTCTTC

abundance: NA
j_gene: TRBJ2-7
d_gene: NA
v_gene: TRBV4-3
CDR3aa: CASSQVYGGESRQYF
CDR3nt: TGCGCCAGCAGCCAAGTTTATGGTGGGGAGAGTCGGCAGTACTTC

abundance: NA
j_gene: TRBJ2-7
d_gene: TRBD1
v_gene: TRBV11-3
CDR3aa: CASSLSGTAISYEQYF
CDR3nt: TGTGCCAGCAGCTTATCCGGGACAGCAATATCCTACGAGCAGTACTTC

abundance: NA
j_gene: TRBJ2-2
d_gene: NA
v_gene: TRBV27
CDR3aa: CASSSFVRSTGELFF
CDR3nt: TGTGCCAGCAGTTCCTTCGTACGGAGCACCGGGGAGCTGTTTTTT

abundance: NA
j_gene: TRBJ2-3
d_gene: NA
v_gene: TRBV6-6
CDR3aa: CASRTVPDTQYF
CDR3nt: TGTGCCAGCAGAACAGTCCCAGATACGCAGTATTTT

abundance: NA
j_gene: TRBJ1-6
d_gene: NA
v_gene: TRBV6-5
CDR3aa: CASSYSSEGSSPLHF
CDR3nt: TGTGCCAGCAGTTACTCGTCTGAGGGCTCCTCACCCCTCCACTTT

abundance: NA
j_gene: TRBJ1-6
d_gene: NA
v_gene: TRBV6-4
CDR3aa: CASSDSDNSPLHF
CDR3nt: TGTGCCAGCAGTGATTCCGATAATTCACCCCTCCACTTT

abundance: NA
j_gene: TRBJ1-3
d_gene: TRBD1
v_gene: TRBV28
CDR3aa: CASRPDRVTFNSGNTIYF
CDR3nt: TGTGCCAGCAGACCAGACAGGGTTACCTTTAACTCTGGAAACACCATATATTTT

abundance: NA
j_gene: TRBJ1-2
d_gene: NA
v_gene: TRBV2
CDR3aa: CASSEIREYGYTF
CDR3nt: TGTGCCAGCAGTGAAATCCGCGAGTATGGCTACACCTTC

abundance: few
j_gene: TRBJ1-6
d_gene: NA
v_gene: TRBV27
CDR3aa: CASSFNGNSPLHF
CDR3nt: TGTGCCAGCAGTTTTAACGGGAATTCACCCCTCCACTTT

abundance: few
j_gene: TRBJ2-7
d_gene: NA
v_gene: TRBV2
CDR3aa: CASREGPYEQYF
CDR3nt: TGTGCCAGCAGGGAAGGGCCCTACGAGCAGTACTTC

abundance: once
j_gene: TRBJ2-2
d_gene: NA
v_gene: TRBV7-7
CDR3aa: CASSLTVKGELFF
CDR3nt: TGTGCTAGCAGCCTGACAGTGAAGGGGGAGCTGTTTTTT

abundance: NA
j_gene: TRBJ2-1
d_gene: NA
v_gene: TRBV6-1
CDR3aa: CASSEASPISYNEQFF
CDR3nt: TGTGCCAGCAGTGAAGCGAGCCCAATCTCCTACAATGAGCAGTTCTTC

abundance: NA
j_gene: TRBJ1-4
d_gene: NA
v_gene: TRBV15
CDR3aa: CATSRGGGAGEKLFF
CDR3nt: TGTGCCACCAGCAGAGGAGGGGGGGCTGGTGAAAAACTGTTTTTT

abundance: NA
j_gene: TRBJ1-1
d_gene: NA
v_gene: TRBV7-2
CDR3aa: CASSLPPRRAFMNTEAFF
CDR3nt: TGTGCCAGCAGCTTACCCCCAAGGAGGGCTTTCATGAACACTGAAGCTTTCTTT

abundance: NA
j_gene: TRBJ1-1
d_gene: TRBD1
v_gene: TRBV7-8
CDR3aa: CASSYSGQGNTEAFF
CDR3nt: TGTGCCAGCAGCTATAGCGGACAGGGGAACACTGAAGCTTTCTTT

abundance: NA
j_gene: TRBJ2-7
d_gene: NA
v_gene: TRBV2
CDR3aa: CASSDWGLGNEQYF
CDR3nt: TGTGCCAGCAGTGATTGGGGGCTTGGGAACGAGCAGTACTTC

abundance: NA
j_gene: TRBJ2-1
d_gene: NA
v_gene: TRBV9
CDR3aa: CASSVAMYNEQFF
CDR3nt: TGTGCCAGCAGCGTAGCTATGTACAATGAGCAGTTCTTC

abundance: NA
j_gene: TRBJ1-1
d_gene: NA
v_gene: TRBV7-2
CDR3aa: CASSSPLRTEAFF
CDR3nt: TGTGCCAGCAGCTCCCCCCTGCGGACTGAAGCTTTCTTT

abundance: NA
j_gene: TRBJ2-2
d_gene: NA
v_gene: TRBV27
CDR3aa: CASSLPQGGAGELFF
CDR3nt: TGTGCCAGCAGTTTACCGCAGGGAGGAGCCGGGGAGCTGTTTTTT

abundance: NA
j_gene: TRBJ2-6
d_gene: NA
v_gene: TRBV11-2
CDR3aa: CASSLQAGLASGANVLTF
CDR3nt: TGTGCCAGCAGCTTACAGGCAGGGCTGGCTTCTGGGGCCAACGTCCTGACTTTC

abundance: NA
j_gene: TRBJ1-4
d_gene: NA
v_gene: TRBV7-2
CDR3aa: CASSRTVRFEKLFF
CDR3nt: TGTGCCAGCAGCCGAACGGTGAGGTTTGAAAAACTGTTTTTT

abundance: NA
j_gene: TRBJ2-7
d_gene: NA
v_gene: TRBV10-3
CDR3aa: CAIGGSSYEQYF
CDR3nt: TGTGCCATCGGGGGGAGCTCCTACGAGCAGTACTTC

abundance: once
j_gene: TRBJ1-2
d_gene: TRBD1
v_gene: TRBV18
CDR3aa: CASSPRNRGDYGYTF
CDR3nt: TGTGCCAGCTCACCTAGAAACAGGGGTGACTATGGCTACACCTTC

abundance: NA
j_gene: TRBJ2-3
d_gene: TRBD2
v_gene: TRBV5-4
CDR3aa: CASSTGGGGPTDTQYF
CDR3nt: TGTGCCAGCAGCACGGGGGGTGGGGGACCCACAGATACGCAGTATTTT

abundance: NA
j_gene: TRBJ2-7
d_gene: TRBD1
v_gene: TRBV9
CDR3aa: CASSPSSTGGLGEQYF
CDR3nt: TGTGCCAGCAGCCCATCGTCGACAGGGGGATTGGGCGAGCAGTACTTC

abundance: NA
j_gene: TRBJ1-1
d_gene: NA
v_gene: TRBV19
CDR3aa: CASSLPDSSEAFF
CDR3nt: TGTGCCAGTAGTCTTCCCGACTCTTCTGAAGCTTTCTTT

abundance: NA
j_gene: TRBJ1-1
d_gene: NA
v_gene: TRBV4-3
CDR3aa: CASSQDDRQSFF
CDR3nt: TGCGCCAGCAGCCAAGATGACAGGCAATCTTTCTTT

abundance: once
j_gene: TRBJ1-2
d_gene: NA
v_gene: TRBV14
CDR3aa: CASSQSGNYGYTF
CDR3nt: TGTGCCAGCAGCCAATCGGGTAACTATGGCTACACCTTC

abundance: NA
j_gene: TRBJ1-6
d_gene: NA
v_gene: TRBV7-6
CDR3aa: CASSLPAQGKSSYNSPLHF
CDR3nt: TGTGCCAGCAGCTTACCGGCTCAGGGGAAGAGCTCCTATAATTCACCCCTCCACTTT

abundance: NA
j_gene: TRBJ2-3
d_gene: NA
v_gene: TRBV15
CDR3aa: CATSRETTSTDTQYF
CDR3nt: TGTGCCACCAGCAGAGAGACTACGAGCACAGATACGCAGTATTTT

abundance: NA
j_gene: TRBJ1-4
d_gene: NA
v_gene: TRBV30
CDR3aa: CAWNRPKGDDNWAGEKLFF
CDR3nt: TGTGCCTGGAACCGACCAAAGGGGGACGACAATTGGGCTGGTGAAAAACTGTTTTTT